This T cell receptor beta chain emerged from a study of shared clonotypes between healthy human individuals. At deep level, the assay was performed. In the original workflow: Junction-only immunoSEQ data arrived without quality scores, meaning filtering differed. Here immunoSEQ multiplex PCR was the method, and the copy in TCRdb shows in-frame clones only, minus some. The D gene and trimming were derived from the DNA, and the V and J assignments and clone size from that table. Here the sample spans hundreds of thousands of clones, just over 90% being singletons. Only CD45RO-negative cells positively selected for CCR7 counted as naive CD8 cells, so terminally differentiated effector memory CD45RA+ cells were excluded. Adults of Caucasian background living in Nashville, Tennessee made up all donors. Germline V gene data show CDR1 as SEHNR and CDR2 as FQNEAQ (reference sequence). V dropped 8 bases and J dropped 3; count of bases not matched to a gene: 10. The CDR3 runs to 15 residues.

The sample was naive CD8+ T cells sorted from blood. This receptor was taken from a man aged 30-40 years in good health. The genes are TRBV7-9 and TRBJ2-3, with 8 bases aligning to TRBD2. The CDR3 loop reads CASGTGTSRTDTQYF. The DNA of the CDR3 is TGTGCCAGCGGAACCGGGACTAGTCGGACAGATACGCAGTATTTT.